This is a list of T cell receptor beta chains from one sample in a study of T cell responses to AZD1222 COVID-19 vaccine. This table comes from immunoSEQ multiplex PCR, and its TCRdb copy is limited to in-frame clones, with some not included. The data hold 150,000 or so clones, with 90% to 95% observed a single time. The sequenced sample was peripheral blood, obtained 28 days after the second AZD1222 dose. These receptors were obtained from an adult who received the AZD1222 COVID-19 vaccine. Both conserved end residues are part of each CDR3. The order of the fields is V gene, J gene, clone size, D gene, CDR3 DNA, CDR3 protein. A D gene is named only where the DNA matches it firmly. Clone size, where shown, is once, few, many, or a class for clones that have expanded.

v_gene: TRBV2; j_gene: TRBJ1-6; abundance: .; d_gene: .; CDR3nt: TGTGCCAGCAGGAAGGGGCCTTCACCCCTCCACTTT; CDR3aa: CASRKGPSPLHF
v_gene: TRBV3-1/TRBV3-2; j_gene: TRBJ1-1; abundance: .; d_gene: .; CDR3nt: TGTGCCAGCAGCCAAGATGGGGGTTTTCCTGAAGCTTTCTTT; CDR3aa: CASSQDGGFPEAFF
v_gene: TRBV5-1; j_gene: TRBJ2-7; abundance: .; d_gene: TRBD2; CDR3nt: TGCGCCAGCAGCTTGGCAACTAGCGCCTACGAGCAGTACTTC; CDR3aa: CASSLATSAYEQYF
v_gene: TRBV28; j_gene: TRBJ1-5; abundance: .; d_gene: .; CDR3nt: TGTGCCAGCAGCCCGGGGCGGGGGAATCAGCCCCAGCATTTT; CDR3aa: CASSPGRGNQPQHF
v_gene: TRBV10-2; j_gene: TRBJ2-3; abundance: .; d_gene: .; CDR3nt: TGCGCCATCCGGACGGACGGGGATACGCAGTATTTT; CDR3aa: CAIRTDGDTQYF
v_gene: TRBV6-5; j_gene: TRBJ2-2; abundance: .; d_gene: .; CDR3nt: TGTGCCAGCAGGTCGCAATCCCTGAACACCGGGGAGCTGTTTTTT; CDR3aa: CASRSQSLNTGELFF
v_gene: TRBV28; j_gene: TRBJ2-1; abundance: .; d_gene: TRBD2; CDR3nt: TGTGCCAGCAGTCCTAGCGGGAGCGGAAATGAGCAGTTCTTC; CDR3aa: CASSPSGSGNEQFF
v_gene: TRBV2; j_gene: TRBJ1-5; abundance: .; d_gene: .; CDR3nt: TGTGCCAGCAGTGACGACGCCGTAAATCAGCCCCAGCATTTT; CDR3aa: CASSDDAVNQPQHF
v_gene: TRBV5-1; j_gene: TRBJ2-7; abundance: .; d_gene: TRBD1; CDR3nt: TGCGCCAGCAGCTTGGGGATGGGACAGCTCTCCTACGAGCAGTACTTC; CDR3aa: CASSLGMGQLSYEQYF
v_gene: TRBV19; j_gene: TRBJ1-1; abundance: .; d_gene: .; CDR3nt: TGTGCCAGTATTCTTCAGGGCTCGAACACTGAAGCTTTCTTT; CDR3aa: CASILQGSNTEAFF
v_gene: TRBV10-1; j_gene: TRBJ2-3; abundance: .; d_gene: TRBD1; CDR3nt: TGCGCCAGCAGTGGAAGGCAGGGGGGCACAGATACGCAGTATTTT; CDR3aa: CASSGRQGGTDTQYF
v_gene: TRBV6-5; j_gene: TRBJ1-2; abundance: .; d_gene: .; CDR3nt: TGTGCCAGCACCGGACGGTCGATGATCTATGGCTACACCTTC; CDR3aa: CASTGRSMIYGYTF
v_gene: TRBV28; j_gene: TRBJ1-2; abundance: .; d_gene: .; CDR3nt: TGTGCCAGCAGTTTATGGGTACAGGGTCAGCGCTATGGCTACACCTTC; CDR3aa: CASSLWVQGQRYGYTF
v_gene: TRBV5-1; j_gene: TRBJ2-3; abundance: .; d_gene: .; CDR3nt: TGCGCCAGCAGCTTGTCGCCAGGGGCAGATACGCAGTATTTT; CDR3aa: CASSLSPGADTQYF
v_gene: TRBV19; j_gene: TRBJ1-2; abundance: .; d_gene: .; CDR3nt: TGTGCCAGTACAGGACAGAACTATGGCTACACCTTC; CDR3aa: CASTGQNYGYTF
v_gene: TRBV28; j_gene: TRBJ1-4; abundance: .; d_gene: .; CDR3nt: TGTGCCAGCGCCCTGGGGTTTGGGGAAAAGGATGAAAAACTGTTTTTT; CDR3aa: CASALGFGEKDEKLFF
v_gene: TRBV3-1/TRBV3-2; j_gene: TRBJ1-2; abundance: .; d_gene: .; CDR3nt: TGTGCCAGCAGCCAAGAGGGGGCGAACTATGGCTACACCTTC; CDR3aa: CASSQEGANYGYTF
v_gene: TRBV21-1; j_gene: TRBJ2-5; abundance: .; d_gene: .; CDR3nt: TGTGCCAGCAGCAAATCATATGGGGACATCCAAGAGACCCAGTACTTC; CDR3aa: CASSKSYGDIQETQYF
v_gene: TRBV30; j_gene: TRBJ1-1; abundance: .; d_gene: .; CDR3nt: TGTGCCTGGACCCCCCAAGGAGGAGTGAACACTGAAGCTTTCTTT; CDR3aa: CAWTPQGGVNTEAFF
v_gene: TRBV27; j_gene: TRBJ2-5; abundance: .; d_gene: .; CDR3nt: TGTGCCACTCTCTCTTTGACGCAAGAGACCCAGTACTTC; CDR3aa: CATLSLTQETQYF
v_gene: TRBV28; j_gene: TRBJ1-1; abundance: .; d_gene: TRBD1; CDR3nt: TGTGCCAGCAGCCGACCACACTACCGGGACAGGGTAGTGAAGGCTTTCTTT; CDR3aa: CASSRPHYRDRVVKAFF
v_gene: TRBV4-3; j_gene: TRBJ2-1; abundance: .; d_gene: .; CDR3nt: TGCGCCAGCAGCGGAGGGACCTACAATGAGCAGTTCTTC; CDR3aa: CASSGGTYNEQFF
v_gene: TRBV6-5; j_gene: TRBJ1-1; abundance: .; d_gene: TRBD1; CDR3nt: TGTGCCAGCACCCGTGCCAGGGGGCTTGAAGCTTTCTTT; CDR3aa: CASTRARGLEAFF
v_gene: TRBV27; j_gene: TRBJ2-7; abundance: .; d_gene: .; CDR3nt: TGTGCCAGCAGTTCGTTCCCTCAGTGGTACTTC; CDR3aa: CASSSFPQWYF
v_gene: TRBV27; j_gene: TRBJ1-5; abundance: .; d_gene: .; CDR3nt: TGTGCCAGCAGGGTCAGGGGAGGGCAGCCCCAGCATTTT; CDR3aa: CASRVRGGQPQHF
v_gene: TRBV13; j_gene: TRBJ2-5; abundance: .; d_gene: TRBD2; CDR3nt: TGTGCCAGCAGCGCACAATCGGGGACTAGCGGGCGGACCCAGTACTTC; CDR3aa: CASSAQSGTSGRTQYF
v_gene: TRBV5-6; j_gene: TRBJ2-1; abundance: .; d_gene: .; CDR3nt: TGTGCCAGCAGCTCAGGAGACTCCTACTACAATGAGCAGTTCTTC; CDR3aa: CASSSGDSYYNEQFF
v_gene: TRBV13; j_gene: TRBJ1-2; abundance: .; d_gene: .; CDR3nt: TGTGCCAGCTCAACAGGTCACAACTATGGCTACACCTTC; CDR3aa: CASSTGHNYGYTF
v_gene: TRBV30; j_gene: TRBJ2-7; abundance: once; d_gene: .; CDR3nt: TGTGCCTGGAGTTCTAGGGGGGAGCAGTACTTC; CDR3aa: CAWSSRGEQYF
v_gene: TRBV7-9; j_gene: TRBJ1-1; abundance: .; d_gene: TRBD1; CDR3nt: TGTGCCAGCAGCTGGGACAGGGGGTCGGGCACTGAAGCTTTCTTT; CDR3aa: CASSWDRGSGTEAFF
v_gene: TRBV5-1; j_gene: TRBJ2-7; abundance: .; d_gene: .; CDR3nt: TGCGCCAGCAGCTTGGAAGAGGGAGCCTACGAGCAGTACTTC; CDR3aa: CASSLEEGAYEQYF
v_gene: TRBV30; j_gene: TRBJ1-1; abundance: .; d_gene: .; CDR3nt: TGTGCCTGGAGTGTATCCATGAACACTGAAGCTTTCTTT; CDR3aa: CAWSVSMNTEAFF
v_gene: TRBV3-1/TRBV3-2; j_gene: TRBJ1-1; abundance: .; d_gene: .; CDR3nt: TGTGCCTCATGCAAGGGAACTGAAGCTTTCTTT; CDR3aa: CASCKGTEAFF
v_gene: TRBV3-1/TRBV3-2; j_gene: TRBJ2-3; abundance: .; d_gene: .; CDR3nt: TGTGCCAGCAGCCCCTTGTGGGGGGGCCGGTTAGATACGCAGTATTTT; CDR3aa: CASSPLWGGRLDTQYF
v_gene: TRBV12-3/TRBV12-4; j_gene: TRBJ1-5; abundance: .; d_gene: .; CDR3nt: TGTGCCAGCAGTTGGTTGAATCAGCCCCAGCATTTT; CDR3aa: CASSWLNQPQHF
v_gene: TRBV7-9; j_gene: TRBJ2-5; abundance: .; d_gene: .; CDR3nt: TGTGCCAGCAGCGTCAGCGCGGGGGCAGGGGGAGAGACCCAGTACTTC; CDR3aa: CASSVSAGAGGETQYF
v_gene: TRBV19; j_gene: TRBJ2-1; abundance: .; d_gene: TRBD2; CDR3nt: TGTGCCAGCACCCCTACTAGCGGGAGGGGAGGAAATGAGCAGTTCTTC; CDR3aa: CASTPTSGRGGNEQFF
v_gene: TRBV7-3; j_gene: TRBJ2-1; abundance: .; d_gene: TRBD2; CDR3nt: TGTGCCAGCAGTTCTTCTTCCGGGACTAGCGGATACAATGAGCAGTTCTTC; CDR3aa: CASSSSSGTSGYNEQFF
v_gene: TRBV19; j_gene: TRBJ1-4; abundance: .; d_gene: TRBD1; CDR3nt: TGTGCCAGTAACTACCCGGGACAGGGGGCAACTAATGAAAAACTGTTTTTT; CDR3aa: CASNYPGQGATNEKLFF
v_gene: TRBV7-2; j_gene: TRBJ1-5; abundance: .; d_gene: .; CDR3nt: TGTGCCAGCAGCCAAACTTCCCGCTCGGTTCAGCCCCAGCATTTT; CDR3aa: CASSQTSRSVQPQHF
v_gene: TRBV18; j_gene: TRBJ1-5; abundance: .; d_gene: .; CDR3nt: TGTGCCAGCTCACCCCGGGACAGCAATCAGCCCCAGCATTTT; CDR3aa: CASSPRDSNQPQHF
v_gene: TRBV19; j_gene: TRBJ1-1; abundance: .; d_gene: .; CDR3nt: TGTGCCAGTAGTATTATCCGTACGAACACTGAAGCTTTCTTT; CDR3aa: CASSIIRTNTEAFF
v_gene: TRBV5-6; j_gene: TRBJ1-3; abundance: few; d_gene: TRBD1; CDR3nt: TGTGCCAGCAGCTTGTATGGACAGGGGCCCTCTGGAAACACCATATATTTT; CDR3aa: CASSLYGQGPSGNTIYF
v_gene: TRBV10-3; j_gene: TRBJ1-2; abundance: .; d_gene: .; CDR3nt: TGTGCCATCAGGGGGGACGACGGCTATGGCTACACCTTC; CDR3aa: CAIRGDDGYGYTF
v_gene: TRBV12-3/TRBV12-4; j_gene: TRBJ2-7; abundance: .; d_gene: TRBD2; CDR3nt: TGTGCCAGCAGTTTAGATGGGGGGGTGCAGTACTTC; CDR3aa: CASSLDGGVQYF
v_gene: TRBV18; j_gene: TRBJ2-1; abundance: .; d_gene: .; CDR3nt: TGTGCCAGCTCACCAAGGGAGACCGGAACTCACTACAATGAGCAGTTCTTC; CDR3aa: CASSPRETGTHYNEQFF